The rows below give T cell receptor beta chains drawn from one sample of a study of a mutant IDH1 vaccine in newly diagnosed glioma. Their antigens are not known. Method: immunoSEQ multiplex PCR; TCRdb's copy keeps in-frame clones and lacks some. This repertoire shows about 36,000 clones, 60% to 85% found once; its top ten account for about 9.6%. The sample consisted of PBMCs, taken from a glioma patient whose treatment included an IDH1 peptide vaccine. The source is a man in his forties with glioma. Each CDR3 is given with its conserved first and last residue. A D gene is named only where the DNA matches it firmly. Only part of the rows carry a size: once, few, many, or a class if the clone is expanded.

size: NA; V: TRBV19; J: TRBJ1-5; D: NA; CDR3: CASSRTDYSNQPQHF; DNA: TGTGCCAGTAGTAGGACAGATTATAGCAATCAGCCCCAGCATTTT
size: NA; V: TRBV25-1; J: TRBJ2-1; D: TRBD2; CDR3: CASSELKTSGRSGNEQFF; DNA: TGTGCCAGCAGTGAATTAAAGACTAGCGGGAGGTCCGGGAATGAGCAGTTCTTC
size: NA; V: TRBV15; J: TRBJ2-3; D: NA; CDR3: CATSRAGRLSTDTQYF; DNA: TGTGCCACCAGCAGAGCGGGGCGTCTAAGCACAGATACGCAGTATTTT
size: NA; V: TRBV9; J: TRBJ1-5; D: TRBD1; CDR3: CASSKGATNQPQHF; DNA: TGTGCCAGCTCTAAGGGGGCTACAAATCAGCCCCAGCATTTT
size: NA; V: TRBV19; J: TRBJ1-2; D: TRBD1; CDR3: CASSLGATGGITDYGYTF; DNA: TGTGCCAGTAGTCTCGGCGCGACAGGGGGTATAACTGACTATGGCTACACCTTC
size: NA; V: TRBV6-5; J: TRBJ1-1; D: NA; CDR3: CASSYSFSGNTEAFF; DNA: TGTGCCAGCAGTTACTCGTTTTCGGGCAACACTGAAGCTTTCTTT
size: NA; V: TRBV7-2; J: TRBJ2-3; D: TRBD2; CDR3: CASSLAWGTSGNPDTQYF; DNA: TGTGCCAGCAGCTTAGCGTGGGGGACTAGCGGGAACCCAGATACGCAGTATTTT
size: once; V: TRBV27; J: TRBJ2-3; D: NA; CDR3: CASSLWGDSGYEQYF; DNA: TGTGCCAGCAGTTTATGGGGGGATAGCGGATACGAGCAGTATTTT
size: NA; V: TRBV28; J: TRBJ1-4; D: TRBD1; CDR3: CASSLGQGNEKLFF; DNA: TGTGCCAGCAGCCTGGGACAGGGTAATGAAAAACTGTTTTTT
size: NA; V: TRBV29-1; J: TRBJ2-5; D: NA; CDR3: CSFHLLVPPRETQYF; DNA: TGCAGCTTCCATCTTTTAGTCCCCCCTAGGGAGACCCAGTACTTC